Presented here are 7 T cell receptor beta chains from one specimen sequenced in a study of T cells after yellow fever vaccination. TCRdb recomputed calls from the 5' RACE reads with MiXCR, one row per CDR3 protein. The top ten clones hold roughly 18% of a sample with 300,000 or so distinct CDR3 sequences, less than 9.5% of them seen once. The specimen was PBMCs, collected around 45 days after the first yellow fever vaccination. These receptors originate from a man aged 18-30 years who received the YFV17D yellow fever vaccine.

This clonotype has more than one count but fewer than ten. The chain recombines TRBV7-2 with TRBJ1-5; D is perhaps TRBD1 (6 bases). The V end was cut by 1 base, the J end by 10 bases, with 14 bases between. Germline V gene lookup returns CDR1 SGHTA and CDR2 FQGNSA. This CDR3 is built from 14 residues. This CDR3 reads CASSLDQGPGPQHF. CDR3 nucleotides: TGTGCCAGCAGCTTAGATCAGGGGCCGGGACCCCAGCATTTT.

This clonotype was picked up a small number of times. The V call is TRBV5-6, the J call TRBJ2-1, with D unclear. The germline V and J ends were trimmed by 8 bases and 5 bases, with 17 bases remaining between them. The CDR3 totals 14 residues. CDR1 is SGHDT and CDR2 is YYEEEE in the germline V gene. The CDR3 bases are TGTGCCAGGGGCCCCGAGGTACGGCACAATGAGCAGTTCTTC. Its protein is CARGPEVRHNEQFF.

This clonotype was counted only a few times. The chain joins TRBV6-1 to TRBJ1-2; tentatively, D is TRBD1 (6 bases). This CDR3 spans 13 amino acids. CDR1 and CDR2 from the germline V gene are MNHNS and SASEGT. V was pared by 6 bases and J by 7 bases, with 15 bases between. CDR3 nucleotide sequence: TGTGCCAGCAGCCGCCCAAGGGGGGTTGGCTACACCTTC. Its protein is CASSRPRGVGYTF.

This clonotype was picked up a small number of times. The rearrangement links TRBV3-1 to TRBJ1-6; D is perhaps TRBD1 (5 bases). Germline values: CDR1 LGHDT, CDR2 YNNKEL (reference sequence). Between the trimmed V and J ends, which lost 3 bases and 14 bases, there was a span of 17 bases. The CDR3 is 14 residues long. CDR3 amino acids: CASSQRGSGRSLHF. As DNA, the CDR3 is TGTGCCAGCAGCCAGCGCGGTTCGGGACGGTCCCTCCACTTT. Variable domain in full (rest from reference TRBV3-1 and TRBJ1-6): DTAVSQTPKYLVTQMGNDKSIKCEQNLGHDTMYWYKQDSKKFLKIMFSYNNKELIINETVPNRFSPKSPDKAHLNLHINSLELGDSAVYFCASSQRGSGRSLHFGNGTRLTVT.

In this sample, this clonotype turned up a few times. The chain uses TRBV20-1 and TRBJ2-3, with no clear D. The CDR3 is 13 residues long. V was clipped by 6 bases and J by 6 bases, with 16 bases between them. Germline assignment: CDR1 DFQATT and CDR2 SNEGSKA (reference sequence). As DNA, the CDR3 is TGCAGTGCCATGGAAGGGCTAAAGGATACGCAGTATTTT. Encoded protein: CSAMEGLKDTQYF.

This rearrangement joins TRBV19 to TRBJ1-2, with unresolved D. The CDR3 is made up of 14 amino acids. Germline V gene data show CDR1 as LNHDA and CDR2 as SQIVND (reference sequence). V was shortened by 4 bases and J by 7 bases, with 16 bases between the two germline ends. CDR3 loop: CASSKRTESGGYTF. CDR3 DNA: TGTGCCAGTAGTAAGCGGACGGAGTCCGGTGGCTACACCTTC.

Only a few counts were recorded for this clonotype. The V and J genes are TRBV14 and TRBJ1-3; D unclear. V gave up 0 bases and J gave up 8 bases, with 11 bases separating them. The CDR3 spans 14 residues. CDR1 and CDR2 (germline): SGHDN, FVKESK. This CDR3 reads CASSQESYSHTIYF. The CDR3 bases are TGTGCCAGCAGCCAAGAGTCGTACAGCCACACCATATATTTT.